This T cell receptor beta chain was documented in a study of T cells in Graves' hyperthyroidism and ophthalmopathy. Amplification of TCR beta CDR3 regions was performed using RNA transcripts as template. In the first-round RT-PCR of the TCR CDR3, the HTBI primer set was used. TCRdb re-called the multiplex PCR reads with MiXCR, one entry per CDR3 protein. Here the sample spans around 340,000 distinct CDR3 sequences, over 11% being singletons. Looked up from germline, CDR1 is SEHNR and CDR2 is FQNEAQ (reference sequence). The V and J ends lost 5 bases and 9 bases, in that order; junction bases with no gene match: 17. The CDR3 runs 17 residues.

The sample was blood. This TCR was sampled from a woman in her thirties with Graves' hyperthyroidism. This sequence joins TRBV7-9 and TRBJ2-1, with 9 bases identical to TRBD2. The CDR3, as DNA: TGTGCCAGCAGCCCCATGGTTGGTAGCGGGAGTTTAAGTGAGCAGTTCTTC. This encodes CASSPMVGSGSLSEQFF.